These 6 T cell receptor beta chains originate from one sample sequenced in a study of blood T cell repertoires in COVID-19. Measured with immunoSEQ multiplex PCR; TCRdb has only the in-frame clones, and not every one. This sample yields 130,000 or so clones, of which more than 70% are seen a single time; 1.1% to 1.5% belongs to the top ten. Sequencing was performed on peripheral blood. These receptors were obtained from a man in his sixties with acute or convalescent COVID-19.

This sequence joins TRBV5-1 and TRBJ2-1, with 10 bases matching TRBD2. With 3 bases clipped from V and 7 bases from J, the junction kept 10 bases outside the gene matches. The germline CDR1 and CDR2 sequences are SGHRS and YFSETQ. This CDR3 is 16 amino acids long. CDR3 DNA sequence: TGCGCCAGCAGCTGGGGGGAGGCTAGCGGGAGAAATGAGCAGTTCTTC. Amino acid sequence: CASSWGEASGRNEQFF.

The chain employs TRBV20-1 and TRBJ1-5; 10 nucleotides match TRBD1. This CDR3 is 14 amino acids long. In germline, CDR1 is DFQATT, CDR2 SNEGSKA (reference sequence). J lost 5 bases, V lost 3 bases, and 4 bases had no gene match. CDR3 coding DNA: TGCAGTGCTAGTCCCGGGACAGGGGATCAGCCCCAGCATTTT. Its translation is CSASPGTGDQPQHF.

V gene TRBV2 combines with J gene TRBJ2-2; possible D gene TRBD2, 5 bases. The CDR3 has 16 amino acids. The V end was cut by 6 bases, the J end by 0 bases, with 14 bases between. Germline values: CDR1 SNHLY, CDR2 FYNNEI. Here the CDR3 reads CASRAGISTNTGELFF. CDR3 coding DNA: TGTGCCAGCAGAGCCGGGATCTCAACGAACACCGGGGAGCTGTTTTTT.

The rearrangement joins TRBV28 to TRBJ2-3; TRBD2 might be the D (6 bases). Germline V gene lookup returns CDR1 MDHEN and CDR2 SYDVKM. This CDR3 is built from 14 residues. Trimming removed 3 bases from V and 2 bases from J, with 9 bases in between. This CDR3 is CASSLEGPTDTQYF. DNA of the CDR3: TGTGCCAGCAGTTTGGAGGGCCCCACAGATACGCAGTATTTT. Together with reference TRBV28 and TRBJ2-3, the CDR3 gives the full variable domain: DVKVTQSSRYLVKRTGEKVFLECVQDMDHENMFWYRQDPGLGLRLIYFSYDVKMKEKGDIPEGYSVSREKKERFSLILESASTNQTSMYLCASSLEGPTDTQYFGPGTRLTVL.

The chain combines TRBV9 with TRBJ2-1; tentative D call: TRBD2 (6 bases). Germline V gene data show CDR1 as SGDLS and CDR2 as YYNGEE. Trimming took off 0 bases at V and 6 bases at J, with 10 bases between the two ends. This CDR3 contains 14 residues. The CDR3 loop is CASSVGLAVNEQFF. The DNA for the CDR3 is TGTGCCAGCAGCGTAGGATTAGCGGTCAATGAGCAGTTCTTC.

J is TRBJ2-2 and V is TRBV30, with 11 nucleotides matching TRBD2. The ends lost 3 bases at V and 3 bases at J; junction bases unmatched: 0. CDR1 and CDR2 from the germline V gene are GTSNPN and SVGIG (reference sequence). The length of the CDR3 is 14 residues. CDR3 loop: CAWRLAGDTGELFF. The CDR3 DNA reads TGTGCCTGGAGACTAGCGGGGGACACCGGGGAGCTGTTTTTT.